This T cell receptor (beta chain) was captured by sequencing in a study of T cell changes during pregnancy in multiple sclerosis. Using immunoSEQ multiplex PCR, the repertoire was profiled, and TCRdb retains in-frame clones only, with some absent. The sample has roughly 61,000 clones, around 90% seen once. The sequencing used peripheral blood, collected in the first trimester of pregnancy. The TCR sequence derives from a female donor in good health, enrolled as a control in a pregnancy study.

The CDR3 sequence is CASSPRRGGYGYTF. In DNA, the CDR3 is TGTGCCAGCAGCCCCAGACGGGGAGGGTATGGCTACACCTTC. The chain uses TRBV7-2 and TRBJ1-2, with unresolved D. The CDR3 consists of 14 residues. Germline V CDR1 and CDR2: SGHTA, FQGNSA. V lost 5 bases and J 5 bases, leaving 15 bases between the germline ends. Based on the CDR3 plus reference TRBV7-2 and TRBJ1-2, the full variable domain is GAGVSQSPSNKVTEKGKDVELRCDPISGHTALYWYRQSLGQGLEFLIYFQGNSAPDKSGLPSDRFSAERTGGSVSTLTIQRTQQEDSAVYLCASSPRRGGYGYTFGSGTRLTVV.